A selection of T cell receptor beta chains follows, all from one sample in a study of blood T cell repertoires in COVID-19. Sequencing used immunoSEQ multiplex PCR; TCRdb keeps in-frame clones, though not all of them. The data hold approximately 76,000 clones, with roughly 82% observed a single time. Sequenced sample: peripheral blood. These TCRs come from a man aged 45-60 years with acute or convalescent COVID-19. Both conserved end residues are part of each CDR3. The D gene is left open where the match is weak. A clone size is listed for some rows: how often the clone was seen (once, few, many), or a class if it is expanded.

D: TRBD1; size: NA; J: TRBJ2-7; V: TRBV7-2; DNA: TGTGCCAGCAGCTTAGTTGCCACGGGACAGGGTACCTACGAGCAGTACTTC; CDR3: CASSLVATGQGTYEQYF
D: TRBD1; size: NA; J: TRBJ2-3; V: TRBV10-3; DNA: TGTGCCATTAGGACAGGGGGCACAGATACGCAGTATTTT; CDR3: CAIRTGGTDTQYF
D: TRBD1; size: NA; J: TRBJ1-2; V: TRBV28; DNA: TGTGCCAGCAGTTTAAAGGGGGCGCGAGGCTACACCTTC; CDR3: CASSLKGARGYTF
D: TRBD2; size: NA; J: TRBJ2-1; V: TRBV10-3; DNA: TGTGCCATCAGTGAGTCGTTAGGGCTAGCGGGGGGTCCCGAGCAGTTCTTC; CDR3: CAISESLGLAGGPEQFF
D: TRBD2; size: NA; J: TRBJ2-3; V: TRBV11-2; DNA: TGTGCCAGCACCCAGTCTAGCGGGGGGGCCAAAGGGAATACGCAGTATTTT; CDR3: CASTQSSGGAKGNTQYF
D: NA; size: few; J: TRBJ1-5; V: TRBV24-1; DNA: TGTGCCACCAGTGATGGCAGGGTGGAGCAGCCCCAGCATTTT; CDR3: CATSDGRVEQPQHF
D: TRBD1; size: NA; J: TRBJ1-1; V: TRBV7-3; DNA: TGTGCCAGCAGCCTAAACGACAGGGGGAACACTGAAGCTTTCTTT; CDR3: CASSLNDRGNTEAFF
D: TRBD1; size: NA; J: TRBJ1-2; V: TRBV5-5; DNA: TGTGCCAGCAGCTTGGTGGCCAGGGGGCGCGATGGCTACACCTTC; CDR3: CASSLVARGRDGYTF
D: TRBD2; size: NA; J: TRBJ2-5; V: TRBV11-2; DNA: TGTGCCAGCAGCCCCCGGACTAGCGGGCAAGAGACCCAGTACTTC; CDR3: CASSPRTSGQETQYF
D: NA; size: NA; J: TRBJ2-2; V: TRBV7-7; DNA: TGTGCCAGCAGCTTAGCCAGAAACACCGGGGAGCTGTTTTTT; CDR3: CASSLARNTGELFF
D: NA; size: NA; J: TRBJ1-5; V: TRBV6-5; DNA: TGTGCCAGCAGTTACTTCGGTGGGCCCCAGCATTTT; CDR3: CASSYFGGPQHF
D: TRBD2; size: NA; J: TRBJ2-3; V: TRBV5-1; DNA: TGCGCCAGCAGCGGGTCTAGCGGGCGCACAGATACGCAGTATTTT; CDR3: CASSGSSGRTDTQYF
D: NA; size: NA; J: TRBJ2-7; V: TRBV5-6; DNA: TGTGCCAGCAGCCTTAGACAGGCGGCCCCCTACGAGCAGTACTTC; CDR3: CASSLRQAAPYEQYF
D: TRBD1; size: NA; J: TRBJ1-4; V: TRBV5-6; DNA: TGTGCCAGCAGCTCGGAACAGGGGATGGCGGAAAAACTGTTTTTT; CDR3: CASSSEQGMAEKLFF
D: NA; size: NA; J: TRBJ1-5; V: TRBV18; DNA: TGTGCCAGCTCACAAGACAGGTATAGCAATCAGCCCCAGCATTTT; CDR3: CASSQDRYSNQPQHF
D: TRBD1; size: NA; J: TRBJ1-1; V: TRBV6-2/TRBV6-3; DNA: TGTGCCAGCAGTTTTCCCGGGACAGGGCCTACTGAAGCTTTCTTT; CDR3: CASSFPGTGPTEAFF
D: NA; size: NA; J: TRBJ2-3; V: TRBV5-6; DNA: TGTGCCAGCAGAGAGGTAAAGTCTAGCACAGATACGCAGTATTTT; CDR3: CASREVKSSTDTQYF
D: NA; size: NA; J: TRBJ2-3; V: TRBV7-2; DNA: TGTGCCAGATTTAGGACAGCCGAGGGCCACACAGATACGCAGTATTTT; CDR3: CARFRTAEGHTDTQYF
D: NA; size: NA; J: TRBJ1-2; V: TRBV5-1; DNA: TGCGCCAGCAGCTTCCGGGGAGACTATGGCTACACCTTC; CDR3: CASSFRGDYGYTF
D: TRBD1; size: NA; J: TRBJ1-1; V: TRBV27; DNA: TGTGCCAGCAGTTTTTCCCCGGGACAGGGTAAAACTTTCTTT; CDR3: CASSFSPGQGKTFF
D: TRBD1; size: NA; J: TRBJ1-1; V: TRBV9; DNA: TGTGCCAGCAGCGTAGCTGCCCAGGGGGACACTGAAGCTTTCTTT; CDR3: CASSVAAQGDTEAFF
D: TRBD2; size: NA; J: TRBJ2-3; V: TRBV6-2/TRBV6-3; DNA: TGTGCCAGCAGTTACGGGCGGGAGTTAGATACGCAGTATTTT; CDR3: CASSYGRELDTQYF
D: NA; size: NA; J: TRBJ1-4; V: TRBV5-3; DNA: TGTGCCAGACCGGGAGATCTCTCTGAAAAACTGTTTTTT; CDR3: CARPGDLSEKLFF
D: NA; size: NA; J: TRBJ2-5; V: TRBV12-5; DNA: TGTGCTAGTGCCAATCAGGGGATTCAAGAGACCCAGTACTTC; CDR3: CASANQGIQETQYF
D: NA; size: NA; J: TRBJ1-4; V: TRBV4-3; DNA: TGCGCCAGCAGCCAAGATTCAGTCAGGGCAGGAAGAAATGAAAAACTGTTTTTT; CDR3: CASSQDSVRAGRNEKLFF
D: NA; size: NA; J: TRBJ1-1; V: TRBV3-1/TRBV3-2; DNA: TGTGCCAGCAGCCATAAAATGGCGGCCACTGAAGCTTTCTTT; CDR3: CASSHKMAATEAFF
D: NA; size: NA; J: TRBJ1-6; V: TRBV2; DNA: TGTGCCAGCAGTGAAGCGACCCACGGGGTGAATTCACCCCTCCACTTT; CDR3: CASSEATHGVNSPLHF